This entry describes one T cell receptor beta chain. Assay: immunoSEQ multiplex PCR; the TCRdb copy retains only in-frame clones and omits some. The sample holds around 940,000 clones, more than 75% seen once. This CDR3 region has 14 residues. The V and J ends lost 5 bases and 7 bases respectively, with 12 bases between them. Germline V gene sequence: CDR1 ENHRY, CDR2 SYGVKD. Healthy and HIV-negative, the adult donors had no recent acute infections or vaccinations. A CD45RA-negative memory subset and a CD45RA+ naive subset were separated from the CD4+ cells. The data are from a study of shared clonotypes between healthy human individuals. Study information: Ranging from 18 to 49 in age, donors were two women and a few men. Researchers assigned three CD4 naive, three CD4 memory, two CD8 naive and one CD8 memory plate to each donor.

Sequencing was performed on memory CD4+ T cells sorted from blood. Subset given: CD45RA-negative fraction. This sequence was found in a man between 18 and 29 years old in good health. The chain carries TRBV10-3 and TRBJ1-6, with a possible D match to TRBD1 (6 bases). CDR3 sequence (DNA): TGTGCCATCAGTCTAGGGGGTGAAAATTCACCCCTCCACTTT. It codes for CAISLGGENSPLHF.